This T cell receptor beta chain was obtained from a study of PD-1 blockade in classical Hodgkin lymphoma. The table came from immunoSEQ multiplex PCR; TCRdb's copy has only in-frame clones and leaves some out. The sample has 90,000 to 95,000 clones; roughly nine tenths are singletons. The junction had 6 bases not matched to a gene; V was cut back by 0 bases and J by 0 bases. Germline CDR1 MNHEY, CDR2 SMNVEV (reference sequence). The CDR3 contains 18 residues. Findings of the study overall: Baseline TCR diversity was reportedly lower in newly diagnosed patients than healthy donors.

With no exception, relapse followed autologous stem cell transplantation in all patients, and brentuximab vedotin exposure varied. The best responses consisted of complete response, partial response or progressive disease. Comments on this clone: Its antigen is not identified.

This TCR was recovered from a human donor with classical Hodgkin lymphoma. The rearrangement joins TRBV27 to TRBJ2-2, with TRBD2 matching over 8 bases. The material sequenced was peripheral blood mononuclear cells (PBMCs), taken before the second cycle of nivolumab. CDR3 protein: CASSLSGPLAANTGELFF. CDR3 nucleotides: TGTGCCAGCAGTTTATCGGGCCCACTAGCGGCGAACACCGGGGAGCTGTTTTTT.